This passage covers 20 T cell receptor beta chains from one sample sequenced in a study of T cell changes during pregnancy in multiple sclerosis. Sequencing used immunoSEQ multiplex PCR; TCRdb keeps in-frame clones, though not all of them. The sample lists about 87,000 clones; around 93% were seen once. The input for sequencing was peripheral blood, taken in the third trimester of pregnancy. Receptors were obtained from a female donor in good health, enrolled as a control in a pregnancy study.

This chain joins TRBV6-6 and TRBJ2-1; D remains ambiguous. CDR3 size: 13 residues. Germline V lookup: CDR1 MNHNY, CDR2 SVGAGI (reference sequence). V was cut by 2 bases and J by 7 bases, with 9 bases left in between. The CDR3 bases are TGTGCCAGCAGTTACCAGTTCTCTAATGAGCAGTTCTTC. Translating gives CASSYQFSNEQFF.

The chain has TRBV6-1 and TRBJ1-1; tentative D call: TRBD1 (5 bases). Germline V gives CDR1 MNHNS, CDR2 SASEGT. This CDR3 is 14 amino acids long. V was trimmed by 2 bases and J by 14 bases, leaving 21 bases between them. The CDR3 spells CASSELESALRGFF. The CDR3 DNA sequence: TGTGCCAGCAGTGAATTAGAGTCGGCTTTGCGGGGCTTCTTT.

The chain recombines TRBV9 with TRBJ2-7, with 7 bases aligning to TRBD2. Germline CDR1 is SGDLS and CDR2 is YYNGEE. The junction had 7 bases not matched to a gene; V was cut back by 0 bases and J by 4 bases. This CDR3 is built from 15 residues. The CDR3 region is CASSVGGGVAYEQYF. CDR3 DNA sequence: TGTGCCAGCAGCGTAGGGGGGGGAGTTGCGTACGAGCAGTACTTC.

The chain links TRBV27 to TRBJ1-2; 8 bases are shared with TRBD1. The CDR3 length is 13 residues. V lost 9 bases and J lost 8; bases outside the gene matches: 11. Germline V lookup: CDR1 MNHEY, CDR2 SMNVEV (reference sequence). This CDR3 is CARGTGGVFGYTF. CDR3 in DNA: TGTGCCAGAGGGACAGGCGGTGTCTTCGGCTACACCTTC.

V and J are TRBV2 and TRBJ1-5, with 7 bases that match TRBD1. This CDR3 region has 14 residues. Germline V gene data show CDR1 as SNHLY and CDR2 as FYNNEI. V dropped 2 bases and J dropped 5; count of bases not matched to a gene: 3. As DNA, the CDR3 is TGTGCCAGCAGTGAACAGACAGGGTATCAGCCCCAGCATTTT. Amino acid sequence: CASSEQTGYQPQHF.

This chain uses TRBV5-1 with TRBJ2-5; D perhaps matches TRBD1 (7 bases). The CDR3 consists of 17 residues. The germline V gene has CDR1 SGHRS and CDR2 YFSETQ. The germline V and J ends were trimmed by 0 bases and 2 bases, with 17 bases remaining between them. CDR3 DNA sequence: TGCGCCAGCAGCTTGGACAGGGGTTCGAGCGGGCAAGAGACCCAGTACTTC. It encodes CASSLDRGSSGQETQYF.

This sequence joins TRBV9 and TRBJ2-3; D ambiguous. This CDR3 region has 12 residues. Germline V gene sequence: CDR1 SGDLS, CDR2 YYNGEE. V shed 0 bases and J shed 4 bases, with 3 bases lying between them. The CDR3 reads CASSVGPDTQYF. The CDR3 DNA reads TGTGCCAGCAGCGTAGGGCCAGATACGCAGTATTTT.

The J gene is TRBJ2-1, the V gene TRBV19; 13 nucleotides line up with TRBD2. The CDR3 covers 14 residues. Per germline, CDR1 LNHDA and CDR2 SQIVND (reference sequence). V gave up 9 bases and J gave up 9 bases; unmatched junction bases: 8. The CDR3 region is CASLGLAGAGEQFF. In DNA, the CDR3 is TGTGCCAGCCTTGGACTAGCGGGAGCTGGTGAGCAGTTCTTC.

CDR3 in amino acids: CASSARQTDTQYF. CDR3 sequence (DNA): TGTGCCAGCAGCGCCCGACAGACAGATACGCAGTATTTT. This rearrangement joins TRBV11-3 to TRBJ2-3; D perhaps matches TRBD1 (5 bases). Between the trimmed V and J ends, which lost 5 bases and 3 bases, there was a span of 9 bases. The germline CDR1 and CDR2 sequences are SGHNT and YENEEA. The CDR3 is 13 amino acids. The variable domain in full, completed from reference TRBV11-3 and TRBJ2-3, reads EAGVVQSPRYKIIEKKQPVAFWCNPISGHNTLYWYLQNLGQGPELLIRYENEEAVDDSQLPKDRFSAERLKGVDSTLKIQPAELGDSAVYLCASSARQTDTQYFGPGTRLTVL.

J is TRBJ1-1 and V is TRBV30; no clear D gene. The CDR3 contains 11 residues. Germline CDR1 reads GTSNPN; CDR2 reads SVGIG (reference sequence). Trimming took off 2 bases at V and 7 bases at J, with 8 bases between the two ends. The CDR3, as DNA: TGTGCCTGGAGTTCGAGGGTTGAAGCTTTCTTT. As protein: CAWSSRVEAFF.

V gene TRBV27 combines with J gene TRBJ1-2; 9 positions match TRBD1. Looked up from germline, CDR1 is MNHEY and CDR2 is SMNVEV (reference sequence). CDR3 length equals 16 residues. The junction had 9 bases not matched to a gene; V was cut back by 5 bases and J by 2 bases. The CDR3 protein is CASSPTMGQGNYGYTF. The DNA of the CDR3 is TGTGCCAGCAGTCCTACCATGGGACAGGGAAACTATGGCTACACCTTC.

This rearrangement joins TRBV6-1 to TRBJ2-7; 10 bases agree with TRBD1. Germline CDR1 MNHNS, CDR2 SASEGT. The CDR3 contains 17 residues. The V and J ends lost 0 bases and 5 bases, in that order; junction bases with no gene match: 10. CDR3 in DNA: TGTGCCAGCAGTGAAGCTGGGAGACAGGGGGCGAGGAACGAGCAGTACTTC. It is translated as CASSEAGRQGARNEQYF.

The chain has TRBV7-2 and TRBJ2-7; TRBD2 is a possible D gene (7 bases). Trimming pared 0 bases from V and 4 bases from J, leaving 13 bases between. The germline V gene encodes CDR1 SGHTA and CDR2 FQGNSA. CDR3 length: 15 amino acids. The CDR3 DNA reads TGTGCCAGCAGCTTAGCCTCAGGGGAGGGGTACGAGCAGTACTTC. Translating gives CASSLASGEGYEQYF.

This rearrangement joins TRBV18 to TRBJ2-5, with D possibly being TRBD1 (6 bases). Germline V gene data show CDR1 as KGHSH and CDR2 as LQKENI. The V and J ends lost 3 bases and 5 bases respectively, with 10 bases between them. CDR3 length: 13 residues. The CDR3 coding sequence is TGTGCCAGCTCACCCTCCAGGGGTGAGACCCAGTACTTC. Amino acids: CASSPSRGETQYF.

This rearrangement joins TRBV21-1 to TRBJ2-3; the table gives TRBD2 as D, unverified against the DNA. TRBV21-1 represents a pseudogene. There are 17 residues in the CDR3. This CDR3 reads CASSLGVGLATGYTQYF. CDR3 bases: TGTGCCAGCAGCTTAGGGGTGGGACTAGCGACTGGTTATACGCAGTATTTT.

The rearrangement joins TRBV29-1 to TRBJ2-3; 8 positions match TRBD2. This CDR3 contains 14 residues. Looked up from germline, CDR1 is SQVTM and CDR2 is ANQGSEA. V shed 4 bases, J shed 3 bases, and the junction held 6 bases outside the gene matches. The CDR3 spells CSVGTSGYTDTQYF. CDR3 coding DNA: TGCAGCGTTGGTACTAGCGGATATACAGATACGCAGTATTTT.

The rearrangement links TRBV29-1 to TRBJ1-1, with D maybe TRBD1 (5 bases). This CDR3 spans 15 amino acids. The germline CDR1 and CDR2 sequences are SQVTM and ANQGSEA. V lost 1 base and J lost 4, with 16 bases in between. This CDR3 is CSVEGPGGEGTEAFF. The CDR3 DNA is TGCAGCGTTGAAGGCCCTGGAGGGGAAGGCACTGAAGCTTTCTTT.

The V gene is TRBV28, the J gene TRBJ2-7; 7 bases align to TRBD1. Trimming cost V 5 bases and J 1 base; bases outside gene matches: 14. CDR3 length equals 17 residues. Germline V CDR1 and CDR2: MDHEN, SYDVKM. Here the CDR3 DNA reads TGTGCCAGCAGTCAATCTAAGACAGGGACAAGATCCTACGAGCAGTACTTC. Residues: CASSQSKTGTRSYEQYF.

There are a few counts of this clone. The chain recombines TRBV6-5 with TRBJ2-3; possible D gene TRBD1, 6 bases. Trimming removed 5 bases at V and 0 bases at J, with 9 bases between. In germline, CDR1 is MNHEY, CDR2 SVGAGI. This CDR3 contains 14 residues. The CDR3, as DNA: TGTGCCAGCAGTGACAGGTGGAGCACAGATACGCAGTATTTT. Amino acid sequence: CASSDRWSTDTQYF.

The gene calls are TRBV5-1 and TRBJ1-1, with 7 bases matching TRBD1. In germline, CDR1 is SGHRS, CDR2 YFSETQ. This CDR3 has 14 amino acids. Trimming took 3 bases from V and 2 from J; bases not matched to a gene: 4. The CDR3 sequence: CASSSTGDNTEAFF. The CDR3 coding sequence is TGCGCCAGCAGCTCCACAGGGGATAACACTGAAGCTTTCTTT.